What follows are 12 T cell receptor beta chains derived from one specimen sequenced in a study of OX40 agonist ivuxolimab in advanced cancers. Data came from immunoSEQ multiplex PCR; TCRdb stores just in-frame clones and leaves some out. The table lists about 58,000 clones, around 78% of them singletons. The sample here was CD4+ or CD8+ T cells sorted from blood, taken in a trial of the OX40 agonist ivuxolimab. These receptors originate from an adult with an advanced solid tumor such as melanoma, head and neck, liver or kidney cancer.

In this sample, this clone turned up a few times. V is TRBV6-6 and J is TRBJ2-7, with unresolved D. The CDR3 is 12 amino acids. V lost 8 bases and J 1 base, leaving 9 bases between the germline ends. The germline CDR1 and CDR2 sequences are MNHNY and SVGAGI (reference sequence). CDR3 DNA sequence: TGTGCCAGCCGTCTAGAGTCCTACGAGCAGTACTTC. Its translation: CASRLESYEQYF.

This chain uses TRBV9 with TRBJ1-1, with 8 bases identical to TRBD1. This CDR3 region has 17 residues. Germline V gene sequence: CDR1 SGDLS, CDR2 YYNGEE. V dropped 4 bases and J dropped 0; count of bases not matched to a gene: 11. The CDR3 bases are TGTGCCAGCAGCCAAGGGGGACAGGTAAGGCTGAACACTGAAGCTTTCTTT. This sequence encodes CASSQGGQVRLNTEAFF.

The V and J genes are TRBV5-4 and TRBJ2-3, with a possible D match to TRBD1 (6 bases). This CDR3 has 15 residues. Germline V gene data show CDR1 as SGHNT and CDR2 as YYREEE (reference sequence). V was clipped by 4 bases and J by 5 bases, with 17 bases between them. In nucleotides, the CDR3 is TGTGCCAGCAGCAGCGGAAGGTCAGGGGAAGATACGCAGTATTTT. Translating it yields CASSSGRSGEDTQYF.

J is TRBJ2-1 and V is TRBV7-3, with D possibly called TRBD1 or TRBD2 (5 bases each). The germline gives CDR1 SGHTA, CDR2 FQGTGA. V lost 5 bases and J 5 bases, leaving 7 bases between the germline ends. The CDR3 runs 12 residues. The CDR3 loop is CASSPGHNEQFF. DNA for the CDR3: TGTGCCAGCAGCCCGGGACACAATGAGCAGTTCTTC.

This clone was found a few times. This chain joins TRBV7-6 and TRBJ1-5, with D perhaps matching TRBD1 (5 bases). From germline, CDR1 is SGHVS and CDR2 FNYEAQ. V lost 3 bases, J lost 4 bases, and 13 bases lay in between. There are 15 residues in the CDR3. CDR3 in amino acids: CASSLGPLSNQPQHF. CDR3 nucleotides: TGTGCCAGCAGCTTGGGGCCTCTCTCTAATCAGCCCCAGCATTTT.

In its sample, this clone was seen once. V and J are TRBV5-6 and TRBJ2-2, with 9 bases lining up with TRBD1. Germline trimming cut 4 bases from V and 6 bases from J; bases unmatched to any gene: 7. Germline V gene data show CDR1 as SGHDT and CDR2 as YYEEEE. The CDR3 covers 15 residues. CDR3 amino acids: CASSPGQGTSGELFF. In DNA form, the CDR3 reads TGTGCCAGCAGCCCGGGACAGGGTACGTCCGGGGAGCTGTTTTTT.

V and J are TRBV28 and TRBJ1-1, with 10 bases aligning to TRBD1. The CDR3 length is 16 residues. V was pared by 2 bases and J by 2 bases, with 5 bases of the junction left unmatched. Germline CDR1 reads MDHEN; CDR2 reads SYDVKM. The CDR3, as DNA: TGTGCCAGCAGTTTAGGACAGGGGGTATTAAACACTGAAGCTTTCTTT. This gives the protein CASSLGQGVLNTEAFF.

This chain uses TRBV19 with TRBJ1-6; no clear D gene. CDR3 length equals 14 residues. Germline V gives CDR1 LNHDA, CDR2 SQIVND (reference sequence). Trimming took 0 bases from V and 10 from J, leaving 10 bases between them. The CDR3 is CASSIEREGSPLHF. In DNA form, the CDR3 reads TGTGCCAGTAGTATAGAACGGGAAGGCTCACCCCTCCACTTT.

V and J are TRBV28 and TRBJ2-7; TRBD1 aligns across 9 bases. Losses at the gene ends were 4 bases for V and 2 bases for J; bases not matched to a gene: 9. Germline values: CDR1 MDHEN, CDR2 SYDVKM. This CDR3 is built from 16 residues. CDR3 coding DNA: TGTGCCAGCAGTTCCCGGGACAGGGCTATAGCCTACGAGCAGTACTTC. This translates into CASSSRDRAIAYEQYF.

A single count supports this clone. The chain is built from TRBV7-2 and TRBJ2-5; D gene uncertain. There are 14 residues in the CDR3. Trimming pared 1 base from V and 5 bases from J, leaving 11 bases between. The germline gives CDR1 SGHTA, CDR2 FQGNSA. CDR3 sequence (DNA): TGTGCCAGCAGCTTAGGATTTCGTGAGGAGACCCAGTACTTC. Its protein product is CASSLGFREETQYF.

The chain combines TRBV5-1 with TRBJ2-3; 7 bases fit TRBD1. The CDR3 spans 15 residues. The ends lost 4 bases at V and 2 bases at J; junction bases unmatched: 7. The germline gives CDR1 SGHRS, CDR2 YFSETQ. The CDR3: CASSIRQGPTDTQYF. As DNA, the CDR3 is TGCGCCAGCAGCATAAGACAGGGACCCACAGATACGCAGTATTTT.

The chain has TRBV6-1 and TRBJ2-1; TRBD2 might be the D (5 bases). This CDR3 has 13 amino acids. The germline gives CDR1 MNHNS, CDR2 SASEGT. V shed 5 bases and J shed 10 bases, with 15 bases lying between them. This CDR3 reads CASSPTRTEEQFF. In DNA, the CDR3 is TGTGCCAGCAGTCCTACTAGGACGGAAGAGCAGTTCTTC.